The rows below give T cell receptor beta chains drawn from one sample of a study of blood T cell repertoires in COVID-19. Libraries were prepared by immunoSEQ multiplex PCR; TCRdb keeps only in-frame clonotypes and omits some of them. The sample records fewer than 250,000 clones, about four fifths being singletons. Sequencing was carried out using PBMCs or T cells enriched from blood (not recorded which). The receptors were sampled from a woman in her 40s who had been exposed to COVID-19. The CDR3 runs from the conserved cysteine through the conserved F or W. D genes are given only for firm matches. Clone sizes are given selectively: once, few, many, or a class where the clone is expanded.

cdr3_nt cdr3_aa v_call cdr3_length clone_size j_call d_call
TGTGCCAGCAGCGTAGCCGGGTCTCTTCATCAGCCCCAGCATTTT CASSVAGSLHQPQHF TRBV9 15 . TRBJ1-5 .
TGCGCCAGCAGCTCGACGCTGACAGGTGGCGATGGCTACACCTTC CASSSTLTGGDGYTF TRBV5-1 15 . TRBJ1-2 .
TGTGCCAGCAGCCAAGGACTGGGCGAGCAGTACTTC CASSQGLGEQYF TRBV3-1/TRBV3-2 12 . TRBJ2-7 .
TGTGCCAGCAGCGCGGGGACAGGGGGCGAGCAGTACTTC CASSAGTGGEQYF TRBV13 13 . TRBJ2-7 TRBD1
TGTGCCAGCAGCCAAGGGGAGATCACCGGGGAGCTGTTTTTT CASSQGEITGELFF TRBV3-1/TRBV3-2 14 . TRBJ2-2 .
TGTGCCAGCAGCTTCCTGGAGGGCACAGATACGCAGTATTTT CASSFLEGTDTQYF TRBV3-1/TRBV3-2 14 . TRBJ2-3 .
TGTGCCAGTAAAACTAGCGGGGGGGTTGCGAATGAGCAGTTCTTC CASKTSGGVANEQFF TRBV19 15 once TRBJ2-1 TRBD2
TGTGCTAGTGGACCACAGGGGGCTATGTCAGATACGCAGTATTTT CASGPQGAMSDTQYF TRBV12-5 15 . TRBJ2-3 TRBD1
TGTGCCAGCAGCTTAGCGCAGGGGGAGAATGAGCAGTTCTTC CASSLAQGENEQFF TRBV7-9 14 few TRBJ2-1 TRBD1
TGTGCCAGCAGCCCCGGGACAGGGACAAATCAGCCCCAGCATTTT CASSPGTGTNQPQHF TRBV28 15 . TRBJ1-5 TRBD1
TGTGCCAGCAGCGGCCGACTAGCGGACCAGAGCTCCTACAATGAGCAGTTCTTC CASSGRLADQSSYNEQFF TRBV9 18 . TRBJ2-1 TRBD2
TGTGCCAGCAGCTTAGCCTGGGGGGGGTTCTCTGGAAACACCATATATTTT CASSLAWGGFSGNTIYF TRBV7-2 17 . TRBJ1-3 .
TGTGCCAGCAGCTCCGGCGGCGGGAGCTCCTACGAGCAGTACTTC CASSSGGGSSYEQYF TRBV28 15 . TRBJ2-7 TRBD2
TGTGCCAGCAGCCCTAGCCCGGGAAGCTATGGCTACACCTTC CASSPSPGSYGYTF TRBV11-1 14 . TRBJ1-2 .
TGCGCCAGCAGCTCCCCGTTGACTAGCGGGGGGGCGATGGGCACCGGGGAGCTGTTTTTT CASSSPLTSGGAMGTGELFF TRBV4-3 20 . TRBJ2-2 TRBD2
TGTGCCAGCAGCTTAGACGGGAGAAGTGAAGCTTTCTTT CASSLDGRSEAFF TRBV7-2 13 . TRBJ1-1 .
TGTGCCACCAGTGAAGTAGCGGGGGTGGGGACGAGTAGCACAGATACGCAGTATTTT CATSEVAGVGTSSTDTQYF TRBV24-1 19 . TRBJ2-3 TRBD2
TGTGCCAGCAGTTTCTCCTCACAGCAGGGAAAGGCTGGAAACACCATATATTTT CASSFSSQQGKAGNTIYF TRBV28 18 . TRBJ1-3 .
TGCGCCAGCAGCTTGGAAGGTAGCGGGGGGCGAGGAGATACGCAGTATTTT CASSLEGSGGRGDTQYF TRBV5-1 17 . TRBJ2-3 TRBD2
TGTGCCACCAGTGATGCAGGGGGAGTAGCCGGGGAGCTGTTTTTT CATSDAGGVAGELFF TRBV24-1 15 few TRBJ2-2 TRBD1
TGTGCCAGCTCACCACCGGACATACTCTATGGCTACACCTTC CASSPPDILYGYTF TRBV18 14 few TRBJ1-2 .
TGTGCCAGCGGGGCTAATAGCAATCAGCCCCAGCATTTT CASGANSNQPQHF TRBV2 13 . TRBJ1-5 .
TGTGCCAGCTCACCAGGAGGGGGCGATCAGCCCCAGCATTTT CASSPGGGDQPQHF TRBV18 14 . TRBJ1-5 TRBD1
TGTGCCAGCAGTGCCGGGACTAGCGGCACAGATACGCAGTATTTT CASSAGTSGTDTQYF TRBV6-4 15 few TRBJ2-3 TRBD2
TGTGCCAGCACACATAGGACTAGCGGGGGGCCATTAGCCAAAAACATTCAGTACTTC CASTHRTSGGPLAKNIQYF TRBV27 19 . TRBJ2-4 TRBD2
TGTGCCAGCAGTCACCATGACAGGGATCAAGCTTTCTTT CASSHHDRDQAFF TRBV25-1 13 . TRBJ1-1 TRBD1
TGTGCCAGCAGCGTAGGTTCAGGGGTCGGGGAGACCCAGTACTTC CASSVGSGVGETQYF TRBV9 15 . TRBJ2-5 .
TGTGCCAGCAGTGTTTCCCTAGACTACGAGCAGTACTTC CASSVSLDYEQYF TRBV27 13 . TRBJ2-7 .
TGTGCCAGCAGCTTAGTTTACAGGGGTCGAGGGACTGAAGCTTTCTTT CASSLVYRGRGTEAFF TRBV7-2 16 few TRBJ1-1 TRBD1
TGTGCCAGCAGCCCTGAGCCTAGGGGGATGGAGACCCAGTACTTC CASSPEPRGMETQYF TRBV21-1 15 once TRBJ2-5 .
TGTGCCAGCAGCGACCGGGATGGCTACAATGAGCAGTTCTTC CASSDRDGYNEQFF TRBV5-4 14 . TRBJ2-1 .